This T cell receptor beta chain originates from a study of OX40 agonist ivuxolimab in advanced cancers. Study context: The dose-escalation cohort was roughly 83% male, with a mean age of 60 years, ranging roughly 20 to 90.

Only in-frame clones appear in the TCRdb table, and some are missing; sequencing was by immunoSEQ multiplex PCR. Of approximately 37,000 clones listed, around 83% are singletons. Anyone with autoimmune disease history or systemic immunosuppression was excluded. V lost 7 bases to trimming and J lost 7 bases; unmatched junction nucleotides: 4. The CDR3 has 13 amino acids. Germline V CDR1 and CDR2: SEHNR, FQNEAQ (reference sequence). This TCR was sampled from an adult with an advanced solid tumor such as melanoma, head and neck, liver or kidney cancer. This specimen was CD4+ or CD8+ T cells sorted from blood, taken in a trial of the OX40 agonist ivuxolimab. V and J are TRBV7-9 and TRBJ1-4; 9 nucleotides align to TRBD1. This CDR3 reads CASTGTGSEKLFF. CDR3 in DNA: TGTGCCAGCACCGGGACAGGGTCTGAAAAACTGTTTTTT.